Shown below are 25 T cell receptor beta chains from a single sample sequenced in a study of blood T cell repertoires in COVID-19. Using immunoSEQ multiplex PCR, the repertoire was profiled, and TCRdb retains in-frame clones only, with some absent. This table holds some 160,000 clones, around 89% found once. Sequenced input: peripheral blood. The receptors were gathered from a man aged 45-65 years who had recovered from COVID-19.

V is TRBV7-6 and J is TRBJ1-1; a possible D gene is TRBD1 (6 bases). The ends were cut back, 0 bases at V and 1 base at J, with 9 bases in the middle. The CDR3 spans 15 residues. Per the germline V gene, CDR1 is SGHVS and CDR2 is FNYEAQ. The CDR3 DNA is TGTGCCAGCAGCTTAGCCCAGGGGTCGAACACTGAAGCTTTCTTT. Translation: CASSLAQGSNTEAFF.

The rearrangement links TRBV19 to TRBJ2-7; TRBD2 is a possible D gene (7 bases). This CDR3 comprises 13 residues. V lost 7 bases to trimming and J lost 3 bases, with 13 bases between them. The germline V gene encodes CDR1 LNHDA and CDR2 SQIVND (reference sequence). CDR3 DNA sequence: TGTGCCAGTACCAGGGGAGGGAACTACGAGCAGTACTTC. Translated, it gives CASTRGGNYEQYF. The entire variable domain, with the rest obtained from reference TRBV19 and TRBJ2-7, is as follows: DGGITQSPKYLFRKEGQNVTLSCEQNLNHDAMYWYRQDPGQGLRLIYYSQIVNDFQKGDIAEGYSVSREKKESFPLTVTSAQKNPTAFYLCASTRGGNYEQYFGPGTRLTVT.

The CDR3 coding sequence is TGTGCCAGTAGTAGGGGACTAGCGGGCCTTAGAGGAAATGAGCAGTTCTTC. Encoded protein: CASSRGLAGLRGNEQFF. V usage is TRBV19 and J usage is TRBJ2-1; TRBD2 matches at 12 bases. CDR3 size: 17 residues. Germline V CDR1 and CDR2: LNHDA, SQIVND (reference sequence). V was clipped by 4 bases and J by 7 bases; unmatched bases: 11. The whole variable domain, remainder taken from reference TRBV19 and TRBJ2-1, is DGGITQSPKYLFRKEGQNVTLSCEQNLNHDAMYWYRQDPGQGLRLIYYSQIVNDFQKGDIAEGYSVSREKKESFPLTVTSAQKNPTAFYLCASSRGLAGLRGNEQFFGPGTRLTVL.

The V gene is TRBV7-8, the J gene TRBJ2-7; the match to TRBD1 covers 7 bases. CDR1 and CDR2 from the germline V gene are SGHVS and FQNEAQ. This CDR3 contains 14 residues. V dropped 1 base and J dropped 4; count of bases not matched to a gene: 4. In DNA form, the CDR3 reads TGTGCCAGCAGCTTAGGACAGGGAGTATACGAGCAGTACTTC. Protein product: CASSLGQGVYEQYF.

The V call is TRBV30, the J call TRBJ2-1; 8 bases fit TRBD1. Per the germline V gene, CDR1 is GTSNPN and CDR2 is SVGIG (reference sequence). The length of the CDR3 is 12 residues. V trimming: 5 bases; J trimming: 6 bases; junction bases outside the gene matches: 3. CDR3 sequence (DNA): TGTGCCTGGGGCACAGGGGGCAATGAGCAGTTCTTC. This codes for CAWGTGGNEQFF.

Written as DNA, the CDR3 is TGTGCCAGCAAATGGGGGCAACAGGCCACTGAAGCTTTCTTT. Residues: CASKWGQQATEAFF. The chain links TRBV6-5 to TRBJ1-1; D might be TRBD1 (6 bases). V lost 7 bases to trimming and J lost 4 bases, with 16 bases between them. The CDR3 sequence is 14 residues long. CDR1 is MNHEY and CDR2 is SVGAGI in the germline V gene.

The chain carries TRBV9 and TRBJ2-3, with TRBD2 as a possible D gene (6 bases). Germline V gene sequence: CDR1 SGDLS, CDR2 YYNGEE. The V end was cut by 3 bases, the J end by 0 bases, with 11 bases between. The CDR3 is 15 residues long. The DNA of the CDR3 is TGTGCCAGCAGCGAGGGCAGCGGGAGCACAGATACGCAGTATTTT. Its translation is CASSEGSGSTDTQYF.

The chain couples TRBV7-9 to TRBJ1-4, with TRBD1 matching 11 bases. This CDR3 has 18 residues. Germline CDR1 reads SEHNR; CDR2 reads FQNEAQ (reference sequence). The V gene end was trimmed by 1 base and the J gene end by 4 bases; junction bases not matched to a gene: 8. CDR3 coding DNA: TGTGCCAGCAGCTTAGTTGGGACAGGGGGGACCTTTAATGAAAAACTGTTTTTT. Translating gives CASSLVGTGGTFNEKLFF.

CDR3 in DNA: TGTGCCAGCAGTGCCCAGGGGGCGCGTGGTGAAAAACTGTTTTTT. It encodes CASSAQGARGEKLFF. The chain couples TRBV9 to TRBJ1-4; the match to TRBD1 covers 8 bases. From germline, CDR1 is SGDLS and CDR2 YYNGEE. This CDR3 has 15 residues. Trimming took 5 bases from V and 7 from J; bases not matched to a gene: 10.

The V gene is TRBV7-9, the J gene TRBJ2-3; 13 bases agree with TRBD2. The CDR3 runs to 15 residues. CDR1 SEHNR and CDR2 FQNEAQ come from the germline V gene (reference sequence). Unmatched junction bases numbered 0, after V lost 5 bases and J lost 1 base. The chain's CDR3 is CASSGTSGGTDTQYF. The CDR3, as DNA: TGTGCCAGCAGCGGGACTAGCGGGGGCACAGATACGCAGTATTTT.

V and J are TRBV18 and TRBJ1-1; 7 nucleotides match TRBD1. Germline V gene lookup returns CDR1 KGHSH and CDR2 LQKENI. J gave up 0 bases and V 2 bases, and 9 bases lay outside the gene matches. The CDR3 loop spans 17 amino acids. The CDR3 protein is CASSPWARGQLNTEAFF. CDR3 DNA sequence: TGTGCCAGCTCACCATGGGCTCGGGGACAGCTGAACACTGAAGCTTTCTTT.

In DNA, the CDR3 is TGTGCCAGTAGTATTGACGGGGGCTCCTACGAGCAGTACTTC. Its translation is CASSIDGGSYEQYF. V is TRBV19 and J is TRBJ2-7; D possibly corresponds to TRBD2 (6 bases). V shed 3 bases and J shed 0 bases, with 9 bases lying between them. From germline, CDR1 is LNHDA and CDR2 SQIVND (reference sequence). The CDR3 loop spans 14 amino acids.

The CDR3 protein is CASSETTYEQYF. The CDR3 region has the DNA TGTGCCAGCAGCGAGACAACCTACGAGCAGTACTTC. V gene TRBV6-2 or TRBV6-3 combines with J gene TRBJ2-7; no reliable D call. The germline V gene encodes CDR1 MNHEY and CDR2 SVGEGT. There are 12 residues in the CDR3. Deletions cut 6 bases from V and 2 bases from J, with 8 bases between.

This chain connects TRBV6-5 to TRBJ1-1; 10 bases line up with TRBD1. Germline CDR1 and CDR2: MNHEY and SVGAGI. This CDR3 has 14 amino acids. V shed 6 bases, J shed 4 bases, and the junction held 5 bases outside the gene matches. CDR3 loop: CASSPDRGTTEAFF. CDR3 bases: TGTGCCAGCAGCCCGGACAGGGGGACCACTGAAGCTTTCTTT.

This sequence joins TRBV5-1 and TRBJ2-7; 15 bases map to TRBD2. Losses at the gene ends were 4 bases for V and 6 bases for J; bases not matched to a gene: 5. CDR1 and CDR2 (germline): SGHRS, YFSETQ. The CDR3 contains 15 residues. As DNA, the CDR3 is TGCGCCAGCAGCCAGGGACTAGCGGGAGGTCGCGAGCAGTACTTC. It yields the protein CASSQGLAGGREQYF.

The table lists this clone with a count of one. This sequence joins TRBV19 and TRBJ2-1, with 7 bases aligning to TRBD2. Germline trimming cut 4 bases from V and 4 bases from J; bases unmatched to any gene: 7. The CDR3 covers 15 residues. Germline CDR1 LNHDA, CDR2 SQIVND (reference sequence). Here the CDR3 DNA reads TGTGCCAGTAGTACTACCGGGACTACTTACAATGAGCAGTTCTTC. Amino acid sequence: CASSTTGTTYNEQFF.

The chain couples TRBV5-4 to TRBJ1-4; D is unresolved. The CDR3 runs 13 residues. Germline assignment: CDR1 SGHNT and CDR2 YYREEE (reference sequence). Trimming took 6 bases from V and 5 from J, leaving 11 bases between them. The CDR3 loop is CASTAPGNEKLFF. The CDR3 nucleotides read TGTGCCAGCACCGCACCCGGGAATGAAAAACTGTTTTTT. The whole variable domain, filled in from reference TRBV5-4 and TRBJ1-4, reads ETGVTQSPTHLIKTRGQQVTLRCSSQSGHNTVSWYQQALGQGPQFIFQYYREEENGRGNFPPRFSGLQFPNYSSELNVNALELDDSALYLCASTAPGNEKLFFGSGTQLSVL.

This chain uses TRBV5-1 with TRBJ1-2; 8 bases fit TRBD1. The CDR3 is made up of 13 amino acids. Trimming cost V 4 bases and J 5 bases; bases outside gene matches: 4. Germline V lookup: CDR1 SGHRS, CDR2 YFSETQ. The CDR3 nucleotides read TGCGCCAGCAGCCAGGACAGGGAGTATGGCTACACCTTC. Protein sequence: CASSQDREYGYTF.

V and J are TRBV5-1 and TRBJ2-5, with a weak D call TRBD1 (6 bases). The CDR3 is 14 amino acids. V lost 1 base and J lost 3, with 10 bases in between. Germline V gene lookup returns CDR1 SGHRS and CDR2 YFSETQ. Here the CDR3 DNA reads TGCGCCAGCAGCTTGTGGCAGGGGAAAGAGACCCAGTACTTC. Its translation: CASSLWQGKETQYF.

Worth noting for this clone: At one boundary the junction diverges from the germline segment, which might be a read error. The CDR3: CATSRVLQSGTGLYF. As DNA, the CDR3 is TGTGCCACCAGCAGGGTCCTGCAATCCGGGACAGGGCTCTACTTT. The chain is built from TRBV15 and TRBJ1-1, with 9 bases that match TRBD1. The germline V gene encodes CDR1 LNHNV and CDR2 YYDKDF (reference sequence). The CDR3 consists of 15 residues.

The DNA for the CDR3 is TGTGCCAGCAGCTTGGCCGGCGGGGGTGCAGATACGCAGTATTTT. Translating gives CASSLAGGGADTQYF. V is TRBV5-4 and J is TRBJ2-3, with 7 bases fitting TRBD2. With V trimmed by 0 bases and J by 4 bases, 5 bases remained unmatched. Germline assignment: CDR1 SGHNT and CDR2 YYREEE (reference sequence). The CDR3 loop spans 15 amino acids.

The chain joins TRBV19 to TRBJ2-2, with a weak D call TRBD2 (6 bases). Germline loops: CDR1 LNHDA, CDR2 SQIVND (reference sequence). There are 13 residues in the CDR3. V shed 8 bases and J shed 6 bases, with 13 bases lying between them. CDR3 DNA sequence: TGTGCCAGTGCGGACTGGGGGGCCGGGGAGCTGTTTTTT. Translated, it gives CASADWGAGELFF.

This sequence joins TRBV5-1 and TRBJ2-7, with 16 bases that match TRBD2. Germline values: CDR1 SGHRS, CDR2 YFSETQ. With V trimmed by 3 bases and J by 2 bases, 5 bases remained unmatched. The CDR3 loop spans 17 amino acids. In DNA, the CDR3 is TGCGCCAGCAGCTCGGGACTAGCGGGAGGGCCCCCCTACGAGCAGTACTTC. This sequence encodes CASSSGLAGGPPYEQYF.

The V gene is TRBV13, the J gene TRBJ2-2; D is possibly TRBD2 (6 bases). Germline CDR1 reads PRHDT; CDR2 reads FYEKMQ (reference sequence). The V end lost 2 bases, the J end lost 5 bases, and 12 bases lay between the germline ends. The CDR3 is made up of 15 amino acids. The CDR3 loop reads CASSLIGGGTGELFF. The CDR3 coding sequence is TGTGCCAGCAGCTTAATTGGGGGAGGAACCGGGGAGCTGTTTTTT.

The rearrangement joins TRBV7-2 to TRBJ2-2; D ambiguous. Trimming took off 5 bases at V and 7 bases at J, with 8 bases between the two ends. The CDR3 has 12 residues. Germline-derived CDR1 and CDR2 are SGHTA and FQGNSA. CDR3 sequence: CASSPGIGELFF. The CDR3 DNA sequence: TGTGCCAGCAGCCCGGGTATCGGGGAGCTGTTTTTT. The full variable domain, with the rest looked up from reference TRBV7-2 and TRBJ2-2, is GAGVSQSPSNKVTEKGKDVELRCDPISGHTALYWYRQSLGQGLEFLIYFQGNSAPDKSGLPSDRFSAERTGGSVSTLTIQRTQQEDSAVYLCASSPGIGELFFGEGSRLTVL.